Reported below is one T cell receptor beta chain. The germline V and J ends were trimmed by 6 bases and 1 base, with 13 bases remaining between them. The CDR3 covers 14 residues. Germline V CDR1 and CDR2: SGHVS, FNYEAQ. The record originates from a study of CD8 T cells in Susac syndrome. CD8+ and CD4+ blood T cells underwent TCR beta sequencing. Bulk CD8+ and CD4+ cells came from magnetic negative isolation; CD8+ TEMRA by FACS. About 0.5 to 1 ug RNA was reverse transcribed with random hexamers. Multiplex immunoSEQ PCR targeted 54 Vbeta and 13 Jbeta TCR beta segments. TCRdb reanalysed the immunoSEQ multiplex PCR reads using MiXCR and keeps one entry per CDR3 protein. The table lists roughly 150,000 distinct CDR3 sequences, 94% of them singletons, with over 0.09% in the top ten.

This clonotype was sampled from a human donor with multiple sclerosis. The chain carries TRBV7-6 and TRBJ2-7; TRBD1 is a possible D gene (5 bases). Sequencing was carried out using CD4+ T cells from PBMCs. CDR3 in DNA: TGTGCCAGCAGTTCTACGTACAGGTCCTACGAGCAGTACTTC. Its protein is CASSSTYRSYEQYF.